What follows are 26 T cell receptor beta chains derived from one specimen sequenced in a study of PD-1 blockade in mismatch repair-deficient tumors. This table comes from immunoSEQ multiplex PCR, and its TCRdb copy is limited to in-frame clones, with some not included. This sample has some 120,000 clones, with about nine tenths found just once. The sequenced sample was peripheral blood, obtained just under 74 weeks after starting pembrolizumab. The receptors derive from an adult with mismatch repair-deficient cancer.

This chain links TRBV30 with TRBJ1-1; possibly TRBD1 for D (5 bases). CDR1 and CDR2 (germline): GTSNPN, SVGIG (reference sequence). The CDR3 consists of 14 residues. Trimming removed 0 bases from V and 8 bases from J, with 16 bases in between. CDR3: CAWSVGMGGNEAFF. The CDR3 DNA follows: TGTGCCTGGAGTGTAGGCATGGGGGGTAACGAAGCTTTCTTT.

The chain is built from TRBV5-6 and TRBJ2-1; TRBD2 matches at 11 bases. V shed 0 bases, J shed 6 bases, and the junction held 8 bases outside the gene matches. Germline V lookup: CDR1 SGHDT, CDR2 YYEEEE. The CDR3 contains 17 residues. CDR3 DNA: TGTGCCAGCAGCTTGGGAACTAGCGGGAGTCGCGGCAATGAGCAGTTCTTC. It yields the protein CASSLGTSGSRGNEQFF.

The CDR3 bases are TGTGCCAGCAGGGAAACAGGGAGAAGCAATCAGCCCCAGCATTTT. It translates to CASRETGRSNQPQHF. V is TRBV7-9 and J is TRBJ1-5; D perhaps matches TRBD1 (6 bases). The V and J ends lost 6 bases and 1 base respectively, with 13 bases between them. From germline, CDR1 is SEHNR and CDR2 FQNEAQ (reference sequence). This CDR3 region has 15 residues.

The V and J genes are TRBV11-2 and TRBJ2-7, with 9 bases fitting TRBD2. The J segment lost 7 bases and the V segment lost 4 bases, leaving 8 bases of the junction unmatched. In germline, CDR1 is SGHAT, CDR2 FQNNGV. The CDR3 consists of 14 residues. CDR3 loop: CASSSSGNRGEQYF. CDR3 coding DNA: TGTGCCAGCAGCTCTAGCGGGAATCGGGGGGAGCAGTACTTC.

The DNA of the CDR3 is TGTGCCAGCAGCTTAGAAGGGGACACCGGGGAGCTGTTTTTT. Amino acids: CASSLEGDTGELFF. The genes are TRBV7-6 and TRBJ2-2, with TRBD1 as a possible D gene (5 bases). This CDR3 is built from 14 residues. Germline V gene lookup returns CDR1 SGHVS and CDR2 FNYEAQ. Trimming left V 1 base short and J 3 bases short, with 6 bases between.

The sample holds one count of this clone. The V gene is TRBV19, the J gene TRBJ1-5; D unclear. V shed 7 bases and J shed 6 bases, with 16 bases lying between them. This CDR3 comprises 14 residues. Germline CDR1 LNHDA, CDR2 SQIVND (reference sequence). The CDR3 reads CASTDLTGFQPQHF. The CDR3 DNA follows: TGTGCCAGTACAGATCTAACGGGTTTTCAGCCCCAGCATTTT. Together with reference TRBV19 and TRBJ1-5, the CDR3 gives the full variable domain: DGGITQSPKYLFRKEGQNVTLSCEQNLNHDAMYWYRQDPGQGLRLIYYSQIVNDFQKGDIAEGYSVSREKKESFPLTVTSAQKNPTAFYLCASTDLTGFQPQHFGDGTRLSIL.

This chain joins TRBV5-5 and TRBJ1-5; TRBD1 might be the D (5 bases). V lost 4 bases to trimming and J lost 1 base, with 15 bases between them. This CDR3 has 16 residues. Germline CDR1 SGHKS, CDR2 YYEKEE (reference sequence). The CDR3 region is CASSPEQGGSNQPQHF. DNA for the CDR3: TGTGCCAGCAGCCCCGAGCAGGGAGGAAGCAATCAGCCCCAGCATTTT.

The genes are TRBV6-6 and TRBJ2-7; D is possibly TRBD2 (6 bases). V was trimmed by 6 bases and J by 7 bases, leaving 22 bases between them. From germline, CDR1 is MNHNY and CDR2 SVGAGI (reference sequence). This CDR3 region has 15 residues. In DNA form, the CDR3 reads TGTGCCAGCAGCCTACACGGTAGCGGAGCGGGTGAGCAGTACTTC. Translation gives CASSLHGSGAGEQYF.

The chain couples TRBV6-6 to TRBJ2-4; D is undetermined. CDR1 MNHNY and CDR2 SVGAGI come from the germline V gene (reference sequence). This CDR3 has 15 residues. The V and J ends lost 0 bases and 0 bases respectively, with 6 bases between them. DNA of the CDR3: TGTGCCAGCAGTTACTCGACTGAAGCCAAAAACATTCAGTACTTC. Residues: CASSYSTEAKNIQYF.

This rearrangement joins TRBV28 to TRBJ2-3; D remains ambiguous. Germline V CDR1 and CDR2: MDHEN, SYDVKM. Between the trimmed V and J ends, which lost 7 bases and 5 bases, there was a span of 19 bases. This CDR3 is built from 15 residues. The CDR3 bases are TGTGCCAGCACCCCACTGGGATTACTTGGAGATACGCAGTATTTT. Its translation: CASTPLGLLGDTQYF.

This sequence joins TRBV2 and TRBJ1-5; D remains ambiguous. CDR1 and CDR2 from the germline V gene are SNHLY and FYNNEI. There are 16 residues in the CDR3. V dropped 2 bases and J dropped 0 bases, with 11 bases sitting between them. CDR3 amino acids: CASSEYEWDSNQPQHF. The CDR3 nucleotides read TGTGCCAGCAGTGAATATGAGTGGGATAGCAATCAGCCCCAGCATTTT.

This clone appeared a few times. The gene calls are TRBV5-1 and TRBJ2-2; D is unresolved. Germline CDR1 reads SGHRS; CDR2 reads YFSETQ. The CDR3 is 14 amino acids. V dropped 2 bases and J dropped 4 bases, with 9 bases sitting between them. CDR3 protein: CASSFDIPTGELFF. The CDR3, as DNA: TGCGCCAGCAGCTTCGACATTCCCACCGGGGAGCTGTTTTTT. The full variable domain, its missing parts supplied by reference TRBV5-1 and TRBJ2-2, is KAGVTQTPRYLIKTRGQQVTLSCSPISGHRSVSWYQQTPGQGLQFLFEYFSETQRNKGNFPGRFSGRQFSNSRSEMNVSTLELGDSALYLCASSFDIPTGELFFGEGSRLTVL.

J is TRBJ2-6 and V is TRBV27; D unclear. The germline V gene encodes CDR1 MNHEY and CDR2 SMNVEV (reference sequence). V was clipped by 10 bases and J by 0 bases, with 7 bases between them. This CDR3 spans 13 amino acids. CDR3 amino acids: CAISSSGANVLTF. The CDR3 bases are TGTGCCATAAGCAGCTCTGGGGCCAACGTCCTGACTTTC.

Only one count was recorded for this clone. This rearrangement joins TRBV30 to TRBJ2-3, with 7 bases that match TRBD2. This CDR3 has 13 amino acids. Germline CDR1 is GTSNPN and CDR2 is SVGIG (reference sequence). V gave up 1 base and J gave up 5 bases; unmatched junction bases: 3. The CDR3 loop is CAWSGGSVDTQYF. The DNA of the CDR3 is TGTGCCTGGAGTGGCGGGAGTGTAGATACGCAGTATTTT.

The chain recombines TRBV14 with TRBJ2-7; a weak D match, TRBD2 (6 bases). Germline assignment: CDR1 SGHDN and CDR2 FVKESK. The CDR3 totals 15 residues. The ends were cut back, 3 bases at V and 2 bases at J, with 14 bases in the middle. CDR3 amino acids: CASSQRLVLPYEQYF. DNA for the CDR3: TGTGCCAGCAGCCAGAGACTAGTACTACCCTACGAGCAGTACTTC.

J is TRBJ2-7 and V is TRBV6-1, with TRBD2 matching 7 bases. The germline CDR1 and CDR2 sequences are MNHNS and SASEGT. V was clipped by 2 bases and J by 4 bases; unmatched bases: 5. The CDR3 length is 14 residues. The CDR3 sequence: CASSESPSGYEQYF. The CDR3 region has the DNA TGTGCCAGCAGTGAATCGCCTAGCGGATACGAGCAGTACTTC.

The CDR3 sequence: CASSLLEGTEAFF. The CDR3 bases are TGTGCCAGCAGCCTGCTAGAGGGCACTGAAGCTTTCTTT. The chain recombines TRBV27 with TRBJ1-1; D remains ambiguous. V gave up 6 bases and J gave up 4 bases, with 12 bases separating them. In germline, CDR1 is MNHEY, CDR2 SMNVEV (reference sequence). CDR3 length: 13 amino acids.

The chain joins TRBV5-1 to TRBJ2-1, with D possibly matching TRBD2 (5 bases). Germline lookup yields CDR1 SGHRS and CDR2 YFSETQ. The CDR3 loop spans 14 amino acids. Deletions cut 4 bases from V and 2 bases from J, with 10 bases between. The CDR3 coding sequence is TGCGCCAGCAGCCCTGGAGCGGCCTACAATGAGCAGTTCTTC. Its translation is CASSPGAAYNEQFF.

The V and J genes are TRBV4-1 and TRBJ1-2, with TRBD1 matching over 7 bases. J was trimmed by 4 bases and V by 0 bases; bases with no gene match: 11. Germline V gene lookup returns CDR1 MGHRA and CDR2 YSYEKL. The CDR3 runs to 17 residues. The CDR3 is CASSQDAEGGSGYGYTF. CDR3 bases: TGCGCCAGCAGCCAAGATGCGGAAGGGGGCAGTGGCTATGGCTACACCTTC.

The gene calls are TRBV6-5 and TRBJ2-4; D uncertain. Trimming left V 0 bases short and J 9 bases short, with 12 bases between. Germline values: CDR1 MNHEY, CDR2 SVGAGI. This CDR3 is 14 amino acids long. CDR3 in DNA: TGTGCCAGCAGTTACTCGAAGAGTGGTAGCATTCAGTACTTC. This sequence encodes CASSYSKSGSIQYF.

CDR3 amino acids: CAWSVGYRLEMEQFF. The CDR3 coding sequence is TGTGCCTGGAGTGTAGGGTACCGCCTGGAGATGGAGCAGTTCTTC. The chain couples TRBV30 to TRBJ2-1, with unresolved D. The ends were cut back, 0 bases at V and 10 bases at J, with 19 bases in the middle. The CDR3 extends over 15 amino acids. Germline CDR1 reads GTSNPN; CDR2 reads SVGIG (reference sequence).

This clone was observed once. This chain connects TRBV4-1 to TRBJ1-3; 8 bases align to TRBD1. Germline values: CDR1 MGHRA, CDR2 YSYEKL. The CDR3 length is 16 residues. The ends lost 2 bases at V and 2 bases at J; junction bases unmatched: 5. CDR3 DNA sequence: TGCGCCAGCAGCCAAAAGACAGGGGAAACTGGAAACACCATATATTTT. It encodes CASSQKTGETGNTIYF.

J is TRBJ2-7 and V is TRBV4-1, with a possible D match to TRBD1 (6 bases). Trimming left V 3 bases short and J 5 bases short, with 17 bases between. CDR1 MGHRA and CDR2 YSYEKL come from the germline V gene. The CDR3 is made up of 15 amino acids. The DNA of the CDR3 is TGCGCCAGCAGCCAGACTTCAGGGGCCAGGGACGAGCAGTACTTC. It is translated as CASSQTSGARDEQYF.

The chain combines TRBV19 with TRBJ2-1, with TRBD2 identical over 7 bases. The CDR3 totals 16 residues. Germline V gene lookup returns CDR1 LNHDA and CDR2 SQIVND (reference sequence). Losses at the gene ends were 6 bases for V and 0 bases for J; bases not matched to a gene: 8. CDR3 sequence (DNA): TGTGCCAGTAGCCCATTGGAGCGGGGCTCCTACAATGAGCAGTTCTTC. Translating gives CASSPLERGSYNEQFF.

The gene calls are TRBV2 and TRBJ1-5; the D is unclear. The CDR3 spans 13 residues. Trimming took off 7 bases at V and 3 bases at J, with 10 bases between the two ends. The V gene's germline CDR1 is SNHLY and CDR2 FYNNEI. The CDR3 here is CASIRNFNQPQHF. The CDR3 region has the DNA TGTGCCAGCATAAGAAATTTCAATCAGCCCCAGCATTTT.

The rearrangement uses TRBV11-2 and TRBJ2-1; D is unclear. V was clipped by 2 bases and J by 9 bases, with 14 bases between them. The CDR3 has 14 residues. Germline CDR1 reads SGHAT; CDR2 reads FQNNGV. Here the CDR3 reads CASSLWTPGSEQFF. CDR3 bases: TGTGCCAGCAGCTTATGGACCCCCGGTAGTGAGCAGTTCTTC.